Sequencing of this TCR beta chain was carried out in a study of shared clonotypes between healthy human individuals. Points from the study as a whole: Richness estimates generally favored naive over memory subsets.

The CDR3 spans 16 residues. Deletions cut 2 bases from V and 5 bases from J, with 15 bases between. Germline lookup yields CDR1 SGHTA and CDR2 FQGNSA. Here immunoSEQ multiplex PCR was the method, and the copy in TCRdb shows in-frame clones only, minus some. The data contain 2 million or so clones, roughly 96% of them singletons. As regards this clone: Its antigen is currently unknown.

V and J are TRBV7-2 and TRBJ2-2, with D possibly matching TRBD2 (6 bases). The receptor was isolated from a man aged 18 to 29 in good health. Sequencing used naive CD4+ T cells sorted from blood. Subset specified: CD45RA+ positively selected. In DNA form, the CDR3 reads TGTGCCAGCAGCTTACGTGTCCTAGCGCGGACCGGGGAGCTGTTTTTT. Encoded protein: CASSLRVLARTGELFF.